This TCR beta chain was retrieved from a study of cytomegalovirus exposure and HLA in healthy donors. Study-wide points: The availability of immune exposure information extended only to CMV serostatus. A later analysis linked a missense variant in DCLRE1C to the trimming of TCR beta V and J genes.

V trimming: 8 bases; J trimming: 0 bases; junction bases outside the gene matches: 9. The CDR3 has 16 amino acids. In germline, CDR1 is MDHEN, CDR2 SYDVKM. 13 Jbeta primers and 60 Vbeta primers were used for the PCR. The assay was immunoSEQ multiplex PCR, and TCRdb's table has in-frame clones only and misses some. The sample records roughly 100,000 clones, approximately 80% being singletons. For this clone: Its antigen is undetermined.

The rearrangement links TRBV28 to TRBJ1-5; TRBD1 aligns across 8 bases. Sample: PBMCs. The source of this sequence is a male donor in good health and CMV-seropositive. CDR3 region: CASGKTGADSNQPQHF. CDR3 sequence (DNA): TGTGCCAGCGGAAAGACAGGGGCCGATAGCAATCAGCCCCAGCATTTT.